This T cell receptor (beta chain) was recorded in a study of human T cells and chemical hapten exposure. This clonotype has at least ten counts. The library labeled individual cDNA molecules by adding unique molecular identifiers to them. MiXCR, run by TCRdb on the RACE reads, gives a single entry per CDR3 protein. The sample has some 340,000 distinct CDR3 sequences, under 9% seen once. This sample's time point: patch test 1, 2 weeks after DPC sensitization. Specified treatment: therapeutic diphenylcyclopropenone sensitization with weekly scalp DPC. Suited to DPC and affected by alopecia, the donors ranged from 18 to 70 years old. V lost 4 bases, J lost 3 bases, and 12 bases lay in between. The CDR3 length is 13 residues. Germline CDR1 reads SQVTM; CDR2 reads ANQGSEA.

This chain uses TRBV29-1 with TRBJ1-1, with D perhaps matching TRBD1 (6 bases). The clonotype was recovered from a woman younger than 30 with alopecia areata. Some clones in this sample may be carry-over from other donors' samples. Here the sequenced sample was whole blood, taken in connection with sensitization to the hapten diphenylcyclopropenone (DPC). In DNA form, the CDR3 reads TGCAGCGTTGGGGGGGCGGTGGACACTGAAGCTTTCTTT. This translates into CSVGGAVDTEAFF.